The entry below describes one T cell receptor beta chain. The CDR3 is made up of 16 amino acids. V lost 2 bases and J lost 5, with 17 bases in between. Germline V gene data show CDR1 as SGHRS and CDR2 as YFSETQ. This entry comes from a study of blood T cell repertoires in COVID-19. Turning to the study itself: PBMCs, B-cell-depleted T cells, or T cells provided the cDNA or gDNA that made up the material.

As originally analysed: Reference gene primers were amplified, and this amplification served to estimate nucleated cell counts. Method: immunoSEQ multiplex PCR; TCRdb's copy keeps in-frame clones and lacks some. From that table come the V and J calls and clone size; the DNA was used to work out D and trimming. The sample includes a few hundred thousand clones, around 89% of them seen just once. Input material: peripheral blood. The V gene is TRBV5-1, the J gene TRBJ2-1, with TRBD1 as a possible D gene (6 bases). This clonotype originated in a man aged 25-40 years with acute or convalescent COVID-19. The CDR3, as DNA: TGCGCCAGCAGCTTTCTAGGGGGTGCGGCCGACAATGAGCAGTTCTTC. It codes for CASSFLGGAADNEQFF. The full variable domain, with the rest looked up from reference TRBV5-1 and TRBJ2-1, is KAGVTQTPRYLIKTRGQQVTLSCSPISGHRSVSWYQQTPGQGLQFLFEYFSETQRNKGNFPGRFSGRQFSNSRSEMNVSTLELGDSALYLCASSFLGGAADNEQFFGPGTRLTVL.